A selection of T cell receptor beta chains follows, all from one sample in a study of shared clonotypes between healthy human individuals. Some clones are missing from TCRdb's copy, which holds only in-frame ones; the method was immunoSEQ multiplex PCR. Of about 1 million clones in the sample, 60% to 80% were seen once. The sequencing sample was made of memory CD4+ T cells sorted from blood. These receptors all stem from a man aged 18 to 35 in good health. Both conserved end residues are part of each CDR3. D genes are given only for firm matches. Only some rows state a clone size, as once, few, many or a class for expanded clones.

abundance	v_gene	j_gene	d_gene	len	CDR3nt	CDR3aa
once	TRBV19	TRBJ2-2	.	13	TGTGCCAGTATGTCGGGAGTGGCCGGGGAGCTGTTTTTT	CASMSGVAGELFF
.	TRBV18	TRBJ2-7	.	14	TGTGCCAGCTCATCGCCGGGACCTACCTACGAGCAGTACTTC	CASSSPGPTYEQYF
few	TRBV10-1	TRBJ1-5	TRBD1	14	TGCGCCAGCAGTTCGGGACAGGGAGATCAGCCCCAGCATTTT	CASSSGQGDQPQHF
.	TRBV5-4	TRBJ2-1	TRBD2	15	TGTGCCAGCAGCATCTCTAGCGGGGGGTATACCGAGCAGTTCTTC	CASSISSGGYTEQFF
.	TRBV18	TRBJ2-3	.	13	TGTGCCAGCTCACCAATCGGACGAGATACGCAGTATTTT	CASSPIGRDTQYF
.	TRBV6-1	TRBJ2-3	TRBD2	14	TGTGCCAGCACAGCGGGAGGGGCGACAGATACGCAGTATTTT	CASTAGGATDTQYF
.	TRBV2	TRBJ2-3	.	13	TGTGCCAGCACTAGCGAGAACACAGATACGCAGTATTTT	CASTSENTDTQYF
few	TRBV27	TRBJ2-1	TRBD2	15	TGTGCCAGCAGTGACGAAGCGGGAGCGCGCAATGAGCAGTTCTTC	CASSDEAGARNEQFF
.	TRBV30	TRBJ1-3	TRBD1	15	TGTGCCTCCTACAGGGGAATCCCCTCTGGAAACACCATATATTTT	CASYRGIPSGNTIYF
.	TRBV5-1	TRBJ1-1	.	14	TGCGCCAGCAGCTTAGGGGGACAAAACACTGAAGCTTTCTTT	CASSLGGQNTEAFF
.	TRBV5-1	TRBJ2-7	TRBD1	14	TGCGCCAGCTCCCAGGGGGTGACCTCCTACGAGCAGTACTTC	CASSQGVTSYEQYF
.	TRBV18	TRBJ2-2	TRBD1	15	TGTGCCAGCTCACAAAACAGGGGAGACACCGGGGAGCTGTTTTTT	CASSQNRGDTGELFF
.	TRBV2	TRBJ2-2	TRBD1	15	TGTGCCAGCAAAGGACAGGGGTCGGACACCGGGGAGCTGTTTTTT	CASKGQGSDTGELFF
once	TRBV11-2	TRBJ2-1	.	13	TGTGCCAGCAGCTTAGACCTCTTCGGGGAGCAGTTCTTC	CASSLDLFGEQFF
.	TRBV10-1	TRBJ2-1	.	12	TGCGCCAGCAGTTTCAGCGGGAATGAGCAGTTCTTC	CASSFSGNEQFF
.	TRBV9	TRBJ1-1	TRBD1	14	TGTGCCAGCACCAGTGGACAGGGTAACACTGAAGCTTTCTTT	CASTSGQGNTEAFF
few	TRBV30	TRBJ1-1	.	12	TGTGCCTGGAGCGCCGGGGCCTGGGGAGCTTTCTTT	CAWSAGAWGAFF
.	TRBV6-6	TRBJ2-7	.	14	TGTGCCACAGGAAACCGGGACGACTCCTACGAGCAGTACTTC	CATGNRDDSYEQYF
.	TRBV7-6	TRBJ2-1	TRBD2	12	TGTGCCAGCAGGACAACTAGCGGGAGGGTATTCTTC	CASRTTSGRVFF
.	TRBV7-2	TRBJ2-7	.	15	TGTGCCAGCAGCTTAGCAGTGCGGGGTTCCTACGAGCAGTACTTC	CASSLAVRGSYEQYF
.	TRBV18	TRBJ1-6	.	15	TGTGCCAGCTCACCGGGGCGGGGAGGAGGTTCACCCCTCCACTTT	CASSPGRGGGSPLHF
.	TRBV11-3	TRBJ1-1	.	11	TGTGCCAGCAGATCACTCCCTGAAGCTTTCTTT	CASRSLPEAFF